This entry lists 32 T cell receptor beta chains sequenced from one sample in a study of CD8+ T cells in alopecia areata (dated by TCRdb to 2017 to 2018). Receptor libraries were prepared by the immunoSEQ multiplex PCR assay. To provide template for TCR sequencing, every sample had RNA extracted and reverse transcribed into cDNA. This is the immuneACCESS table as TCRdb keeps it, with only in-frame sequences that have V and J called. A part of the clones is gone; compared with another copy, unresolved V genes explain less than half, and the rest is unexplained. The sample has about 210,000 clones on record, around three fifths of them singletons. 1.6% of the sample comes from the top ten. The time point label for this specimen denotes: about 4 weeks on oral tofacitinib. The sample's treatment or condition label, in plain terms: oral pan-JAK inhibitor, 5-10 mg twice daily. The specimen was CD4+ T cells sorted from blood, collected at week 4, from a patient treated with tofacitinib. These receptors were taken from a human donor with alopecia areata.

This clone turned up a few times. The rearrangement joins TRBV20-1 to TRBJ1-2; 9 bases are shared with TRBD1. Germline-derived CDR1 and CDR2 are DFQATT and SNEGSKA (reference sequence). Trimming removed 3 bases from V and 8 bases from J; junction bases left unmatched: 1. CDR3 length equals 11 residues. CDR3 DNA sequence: TGCAGTGCTAGGGACAGGGGCGGCTACACCTTC. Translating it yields CSARDRGGYTF.

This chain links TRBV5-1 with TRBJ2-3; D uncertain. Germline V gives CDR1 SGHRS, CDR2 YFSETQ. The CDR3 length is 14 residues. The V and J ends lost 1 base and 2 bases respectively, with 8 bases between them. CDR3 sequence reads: CASSLRTSTDTQYF. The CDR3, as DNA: TGCGCCAGCAGCTTGAGGACCTCCACAGATACGCAGTATTTT.

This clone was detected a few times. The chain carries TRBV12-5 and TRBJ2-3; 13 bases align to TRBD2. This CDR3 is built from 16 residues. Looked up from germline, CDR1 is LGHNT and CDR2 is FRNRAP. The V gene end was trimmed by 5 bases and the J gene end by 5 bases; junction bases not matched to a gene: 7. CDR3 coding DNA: TGTGCTAGTGGTCCCACGACTAGCGGGGGGAGAGATACGCAGTATTTT. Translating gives CASGPTTSGGRDTQYF.

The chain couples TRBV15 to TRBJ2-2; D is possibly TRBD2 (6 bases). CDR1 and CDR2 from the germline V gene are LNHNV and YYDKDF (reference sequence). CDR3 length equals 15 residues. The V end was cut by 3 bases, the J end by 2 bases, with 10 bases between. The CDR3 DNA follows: TGTGCCACCAGCAGGATGGACTACAACACCGGGGAGCTGTTTTTT. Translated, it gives CATSRMDYNTGELFF.

CDR3 loop: CASSLGRQGFDEQYF. The CDR3 coding sequence is TGTGCCAGCAGCTTAGGGAGACAGGGTTTCGACGAGCAGTACTTC. The chain has TRBV7-2 and TRBJ2-7, with 7 bases fitting TRBD1. Germline CDR1 reads SGHTA; CDR2 reads FQGNSA. The ends lost 1 base at V and 5 bases at J; junction bases unmatched: 8. The CDR3 runs to 15 residues.

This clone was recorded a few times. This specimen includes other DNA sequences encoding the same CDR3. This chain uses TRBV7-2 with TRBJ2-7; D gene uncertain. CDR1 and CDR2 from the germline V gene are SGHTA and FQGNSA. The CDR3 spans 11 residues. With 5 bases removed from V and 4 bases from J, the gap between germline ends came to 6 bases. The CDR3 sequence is CASSPSYEQYF. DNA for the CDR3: TGTGCCAGCAGCCCATCGTACGAGCAGTACTTC.

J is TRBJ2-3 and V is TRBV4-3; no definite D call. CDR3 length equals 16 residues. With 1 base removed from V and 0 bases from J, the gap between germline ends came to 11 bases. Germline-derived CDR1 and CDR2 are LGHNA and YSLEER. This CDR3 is CASSQVPRPSTDTQYF. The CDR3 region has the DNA TGCGCCAGCAGCCAAGTCCCTAGGCCCAGCACAGATACGCAGTATTTT.

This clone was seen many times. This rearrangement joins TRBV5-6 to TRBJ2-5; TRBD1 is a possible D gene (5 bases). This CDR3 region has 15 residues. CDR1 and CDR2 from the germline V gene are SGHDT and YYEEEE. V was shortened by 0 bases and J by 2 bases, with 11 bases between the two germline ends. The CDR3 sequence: CASSLAGRGQETQYF. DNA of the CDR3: TGTGCCAGCAGCTTGGCGGGTAGGGGACAAGAGACCCAGTACTTC.

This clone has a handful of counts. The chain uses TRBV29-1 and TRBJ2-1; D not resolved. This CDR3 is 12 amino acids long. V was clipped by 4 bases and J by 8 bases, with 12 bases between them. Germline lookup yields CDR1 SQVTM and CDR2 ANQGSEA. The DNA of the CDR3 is TGCAGCGTTGGACCCCCGAGGTATGAGCAGTTCTTC. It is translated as CSVGPPRYEQFF.

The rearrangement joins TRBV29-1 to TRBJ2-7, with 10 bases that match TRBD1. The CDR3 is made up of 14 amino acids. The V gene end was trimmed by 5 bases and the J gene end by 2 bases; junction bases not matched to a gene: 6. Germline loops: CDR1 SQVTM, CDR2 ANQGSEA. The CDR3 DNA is TGCAGCGTTCTCGGGACAGGGGAAACCTACGAGCAGTACTTC. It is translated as CSVLGTGETYEQYF.

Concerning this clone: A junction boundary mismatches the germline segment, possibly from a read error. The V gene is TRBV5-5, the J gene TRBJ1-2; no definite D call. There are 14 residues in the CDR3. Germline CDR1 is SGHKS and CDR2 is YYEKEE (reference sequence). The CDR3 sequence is CASSQDNGAYGYTF. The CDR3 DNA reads TGCGCCAGCAGCCAAGATAACGGAGCCTATGGCTACACCTTC.

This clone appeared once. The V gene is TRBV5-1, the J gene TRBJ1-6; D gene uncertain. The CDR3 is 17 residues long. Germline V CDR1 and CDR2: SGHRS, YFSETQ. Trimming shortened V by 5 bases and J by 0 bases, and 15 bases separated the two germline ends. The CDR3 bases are TGCGCCAGCAGAGGACTCACCGCGGGCTCCTATAATTCACCCCTCCACTTT. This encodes CASRGLTAGSYNSPLHF. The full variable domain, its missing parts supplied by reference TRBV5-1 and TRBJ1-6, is KAGVTQTPRYLIKTRGQQVTLSCSPISGHRSVSWYQQTPGQGLQFLFEYFSETQRNKGNFPGRFSGRQFSNSRSEMNVSTLELGDSALYLCASRGLTAGSYNSPLHFGNGTRLTVT.

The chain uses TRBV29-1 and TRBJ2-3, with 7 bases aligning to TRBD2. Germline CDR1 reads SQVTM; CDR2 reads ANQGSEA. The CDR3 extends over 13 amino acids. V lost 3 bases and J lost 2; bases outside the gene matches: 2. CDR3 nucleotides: TGCAGCGTTGACCGGGACTACACAGATACGCAGTATTTT. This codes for CSVDRDYTDTQYF.

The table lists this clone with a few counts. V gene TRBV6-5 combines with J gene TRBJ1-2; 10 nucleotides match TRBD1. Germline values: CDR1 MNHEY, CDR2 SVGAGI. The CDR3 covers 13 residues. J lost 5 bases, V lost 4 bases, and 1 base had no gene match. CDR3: CASSSGQGYGYTF. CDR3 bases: TGTGCCAGCAGTTCGGGACAGGGGTATGGCTACACCTTC.

CDR3: CAWERQGISTDTQYF. In nucleotides, the CDR3 is TGTGCCTGGGAAAGACAGGGTATTAGCACAGATACGCAGTATTTT. J is TRBJ2-3 and V is TRBV30; 7 bases are a match to TRBD1. Germline CDR1 and CDR2: GTSNPN and SVGIG (reference sequence). V shed 5 bases and J 0 bases; nucleotides not matched to a gene: 8. CDR3 length: 15 residues.

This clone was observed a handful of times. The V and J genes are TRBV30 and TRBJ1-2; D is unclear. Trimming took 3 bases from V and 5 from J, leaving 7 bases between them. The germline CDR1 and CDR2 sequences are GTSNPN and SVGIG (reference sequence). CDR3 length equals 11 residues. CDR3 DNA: TGTGCCTGGAGGGGCGGGTATGGCTACACCTTC. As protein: CAWRGGYGYTF. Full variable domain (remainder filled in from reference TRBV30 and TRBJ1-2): SQTIHQWPATLVQPVGSPLSLECTVEGTSNPNLYWYRQAAGRGLQLLFYSVGIGQISSEVPQNLSASRPQDRQFILSSKKLLLSDSGFYLCAWRGGYGYTFGSGTRLTVV.

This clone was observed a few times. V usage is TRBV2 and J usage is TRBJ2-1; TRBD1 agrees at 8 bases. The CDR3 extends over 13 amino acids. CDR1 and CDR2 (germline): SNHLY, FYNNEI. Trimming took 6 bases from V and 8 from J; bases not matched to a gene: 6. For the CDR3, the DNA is TGTGCCAGCAGCGGACAGGGAGCGGATGAGCAGTTCTTC. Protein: CASSGQGADEQFF.

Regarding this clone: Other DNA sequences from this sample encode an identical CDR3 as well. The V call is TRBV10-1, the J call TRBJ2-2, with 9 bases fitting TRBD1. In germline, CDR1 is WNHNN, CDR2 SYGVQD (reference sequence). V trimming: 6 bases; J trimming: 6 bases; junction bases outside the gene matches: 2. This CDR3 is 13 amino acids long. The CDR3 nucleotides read TGCGCCAGCAGGGGACAGGGACCCGGGGAGCTGTTTTTT. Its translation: CASRGQGPGELFF.

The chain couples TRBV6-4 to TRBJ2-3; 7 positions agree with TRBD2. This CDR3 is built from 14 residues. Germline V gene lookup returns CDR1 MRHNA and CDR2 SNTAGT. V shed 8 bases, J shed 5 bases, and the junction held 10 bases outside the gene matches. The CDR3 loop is CASAFRGVGDTQYF. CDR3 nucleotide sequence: TGTGCCAGCGCTTTTCGGGGGGTCGGAGATACGCAGTATTTT.

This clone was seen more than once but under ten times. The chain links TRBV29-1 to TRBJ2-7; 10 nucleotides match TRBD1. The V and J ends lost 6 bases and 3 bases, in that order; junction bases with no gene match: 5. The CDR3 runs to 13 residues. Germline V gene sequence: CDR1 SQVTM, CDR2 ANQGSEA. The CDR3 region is CSVLWDRGYEQYF. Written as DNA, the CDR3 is TGCAGCGTGCTTTGGGACAGGGGCTACGAGCAGTACTTC.

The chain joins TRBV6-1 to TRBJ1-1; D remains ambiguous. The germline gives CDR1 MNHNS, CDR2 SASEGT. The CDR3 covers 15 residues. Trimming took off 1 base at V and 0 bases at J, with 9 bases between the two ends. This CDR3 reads CASSEGPFLNTEAFF. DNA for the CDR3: TGTGCCAGCAGTGAAGGACCGTTTTTGAACACTGAAGCTTTCTTT.

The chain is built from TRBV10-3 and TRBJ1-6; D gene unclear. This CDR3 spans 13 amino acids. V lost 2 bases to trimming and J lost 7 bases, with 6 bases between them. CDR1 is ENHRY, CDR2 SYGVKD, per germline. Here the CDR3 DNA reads TGTGCCATCAGTGAGGGAGACAATTCACCCCTCCACTTT. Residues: CAISEGDNSPLHF.

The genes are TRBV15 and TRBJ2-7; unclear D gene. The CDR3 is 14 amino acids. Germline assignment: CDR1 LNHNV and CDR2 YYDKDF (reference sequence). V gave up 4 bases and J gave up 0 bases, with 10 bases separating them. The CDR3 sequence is CATSNLGSSYEQYF. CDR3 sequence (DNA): TGTGCCACCAGCAACCTGGGATCCTCCTACGAGCAGTACTTC.

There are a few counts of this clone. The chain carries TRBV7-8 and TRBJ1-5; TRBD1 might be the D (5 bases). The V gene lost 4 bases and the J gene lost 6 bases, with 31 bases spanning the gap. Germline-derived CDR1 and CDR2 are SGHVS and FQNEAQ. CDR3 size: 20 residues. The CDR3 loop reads CASSSLAVTDFSFGGQPQHF. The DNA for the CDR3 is TGTGCCAGCAGCTCCCTTGCAGTGACAGACTTCTCTTTTGGGGGTCAGCCCCAGCATTTT.

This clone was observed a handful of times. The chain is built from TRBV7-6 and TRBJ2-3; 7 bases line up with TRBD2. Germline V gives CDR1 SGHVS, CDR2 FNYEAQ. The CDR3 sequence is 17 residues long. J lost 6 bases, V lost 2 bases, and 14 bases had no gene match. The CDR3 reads CASSLLPPSTSPDTQYF. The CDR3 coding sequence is TGTGCCAGCAGCTTATTACCCCCCTCGACTAGCCCCGATACGCAGTATTTT.

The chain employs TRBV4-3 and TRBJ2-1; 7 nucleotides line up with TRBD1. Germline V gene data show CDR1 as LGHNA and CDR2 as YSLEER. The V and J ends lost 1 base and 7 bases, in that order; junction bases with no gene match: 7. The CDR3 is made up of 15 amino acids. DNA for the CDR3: TGCGCCAGCAGCCAAGCTCCCCAGGGGGTTAATGAGCAGTTCTTC. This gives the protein CASSQAPQGVNEQFF.

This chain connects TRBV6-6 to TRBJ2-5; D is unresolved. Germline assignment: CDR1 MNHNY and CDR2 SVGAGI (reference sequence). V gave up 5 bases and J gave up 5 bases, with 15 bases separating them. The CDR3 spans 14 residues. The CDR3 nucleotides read TGTGCCAGCAGTCCGCCGGCTCTTGCGGAGACCCAGTACTTC. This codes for CASSPPALAETQYF.

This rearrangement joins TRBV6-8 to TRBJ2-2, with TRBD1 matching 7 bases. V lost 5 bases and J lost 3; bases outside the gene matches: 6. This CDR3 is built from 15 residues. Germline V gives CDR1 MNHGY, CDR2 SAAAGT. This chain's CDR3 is CASSPDRRYTGELFF. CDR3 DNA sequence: TGTGCCAGCAGTCCGGACAGGAGGTACACCGGGGAGCTGTTTTTT.

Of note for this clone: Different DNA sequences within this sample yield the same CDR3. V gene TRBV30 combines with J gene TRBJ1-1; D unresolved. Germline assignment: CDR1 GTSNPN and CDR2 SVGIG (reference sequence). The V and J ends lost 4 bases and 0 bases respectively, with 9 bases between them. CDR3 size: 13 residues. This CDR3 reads CAWNPQMNTEAFF. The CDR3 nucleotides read TGTGCCTGGAATCCCCAAATGAACACTGAAGCTTTCTTT.

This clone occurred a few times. This chain's CDR3 is CSVGLLETEAFF. CDR3 sequence (DNA): TGCAGCGTTGGACTTTTGGAGACTGAAGCTTTCTTT. This chain uses TRBV29-1 with TRBJ1-1; no firm D call. V lost 4 bases and J lost 5, with 11 bases in between. The CDR3 runs to 12 residues. Germline values: CDR1 SQVTM, CDR2 ANQGSEA.

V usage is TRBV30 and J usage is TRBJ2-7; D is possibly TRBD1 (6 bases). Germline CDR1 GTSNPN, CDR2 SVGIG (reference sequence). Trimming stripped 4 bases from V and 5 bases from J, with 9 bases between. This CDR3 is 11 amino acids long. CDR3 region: CAWKQGNEQYF. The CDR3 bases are TGTGCCTGGAAACAGGGTAACGAGCAGTACTTC.

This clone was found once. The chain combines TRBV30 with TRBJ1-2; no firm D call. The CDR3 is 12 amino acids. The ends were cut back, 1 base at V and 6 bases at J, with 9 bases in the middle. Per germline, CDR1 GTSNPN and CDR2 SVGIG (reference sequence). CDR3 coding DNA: TGTGCCTGGAGTGCGATGTTGGATGGCTACACCTTC. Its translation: CAWSAMLDGYTF.